This T cell receptor (beta chain) was retrieved from a study of shared clonotypes between healthy human individuals. Naive CD8 cells lacked CD45RO, underwent positive selection for CCR7 and left out terminally differentiated effector memory CD45RA+ cells. Caucasian adults living in Nashville, Tennessee, provided all samples. The germline V and J ends were trimmed by 1 base and 6 bases, with 22 bases remaining between them. The CDR3 covers 17 residues. CDR1 and CDR2 (germline): SGHVS, FNYEAQ. Regarding the study as a whole: It was observed that roughly 5.1% of naive CD4 clonotypes were shared across a handful of donors.

Concerning this clone itself: Its antigen is unknown.

Running of the assay took place at deep level. Using immunoSEQ multiplex PCR, the repertoire was profiled, and TCRdb retains in-frame clones only, with some absent. The table lists about 2 million clones, less than 95% of them singletons. The material sequenced was naive CD8+ T cells sorted from blood. This sequence originates from a man between 18 and 35 years old in good health. J is TRBJ2-7 and V is TRBV7-6, with D tentatively TRBD2 (6 bases). The CDR3 spells CASSLDSRATSEGEQYF. The CDR3 DNA sequence: TGTGCCAGCAGCTTAGACTCCCGTGCTACCTCGGAGGGCGAGCAGTACTTC. The variable domain in full, completed from reference TRBV7-6 and TRBJ2-7, reads GAGVSQSPRYKVTKRGQDVALRCDPISGHVSLYWYRQALGQGPEFLTYFNYEAQQDKSGLPNDRFSAERPEGSISTLTIQRTEQRDSAMYRCASSLDSRATSEGEQYFGPGTRLTVT.